This TCR beta chain is drawn from a study of PD-L1 blockade in urothelial cancer (dated by TCRdb to about 2017). General notes on the study: Every patient began therapy in about 2014 and was given atezolizumab 1,200 mg intravenously every 3 weeks. About nine tenths of the roughly 30 patients were males with bladder-origin urothelial cancer, and about 65% of the roughly 30 reported a prior smoking history. Patients had an ECOG performance status of 0 or 1 and had received between 0 and 3 prior chemotherapy regimens. Blood samples were analyzed at two time points: 3 weeks after treatment start (second dose) and 6 weeks after treatment start. Blood samples yielded a median of roughly 140,000 T cells and tens of thousands of unique TCRs, with median clonality about 0.08. Somatic, immune and clinical correlates of response to PD-L1 blockade with atezolizumab in urothelial cancer were the focus of an exploratory multi-omic analysis. Pretreatment tumor samples, along with matched peripheral blood collected serially before and after atezolizumab treatment, underwent TCR sequencing. Durable clinical benefit was defined as a progression-free survival longer than 6 months, and TCR features were additionally tested against progression-free survival and overall survival. In the same patients, pretreatment tumors underwent whole exome sequencing and RNA sequencing in addition to TCR sequencing. Eight to ten patients achieved durable clinical benefit and roughly 20 did not. Pretreatment blood TCR-seq was available for around 29 patients, at least one posttreatment blood collection was obtained for 25 or so patients, and tumor TCR-seq was available for 25 or so patients. Here is what the overall study found, with its caveats: A pretreatment peripheral blood TCR clonality below the median was linked to improved progression-free and overall survival. Greater expansion of tumor-associated TCR clones in peripheral blood 3 weeks after the start of treatment was observed in patients with durable benefit (n of about 20, p = 0.022). Because the sample size was small (n ≈ 29) and many of the analyses were exploratory, the results are meant to be hypothesis-generating.

Notes on this clone: It has no known antigen specificity. No much larger clonotype is one base removed from it; base qualities were not supplied.

The CDR3, from cysteine to phenylalanine, totals 13 residues. The read is trimmed to its CDR3 DNA, 39 bases read in frame from base 1. CDR1 and CDR2 were assigned from the germline V gene (reference sequence) as MNHEY and SMNVEV. The junction carries 10 bases between V and J, which are trimmed by 6 bases and 7 bases respectively. This sample's time point label indicates: peripheral blood 6 weeks after treatment start. The cohort comprised about 30 patients with locally advanced or metastatic urothelial carcinoma treated at Memorial Sloan Kettering on a trial protocol. Peripheral blood mononuclear cells were collected pretreatment and during treatment, at between 1 and 8 total time points per patient. The Qiagen DNeasy Blood extraction kit was used to purify genomic DNA from total PBMCs and tumor samples. PBMCs were collected pretreatment and during treatment, and were isolated and stored as previously described.

Each PCR received spiked-in synthetic TCR analog templates so that absolute template abundance could be estimated from read counts. Using the immunoSEQ assay, TCRbeta CDR3 regions were amplified from genomic DNA with bias-controlled V and J gene primers. Sequencing of rearranged TCRbeta segments was performed at approximately 20X coverage. Per the original workflow: Sequencing errors were corrected by clustering and CDR3s were annotated against IMGT to assign V, D and J genes. Only productive TCRbeta rearrangements were used in downstream analyses, excluding out-of-frame or stop-codon sequences. Clonality was calculated as one minus the Shannon entropy normalized by the log of the number of unique productive sequences. Fisher's exact test with Benjamini-Hochberg correction, at a threshold of adjusted p below 0.01, was used to find clones that differed between time points or between blood and tumor. The immuneACCESS repertoire file appears here via TCRdb, limited to in-frame rearrangements. These files lack a portion of the clones; in checked studies, under half of the deficit traces to unresolved V genes, and the cause of the others is not known. The V and J calls and clone size were taken over from that table, and D and trimming were inferred from the DNA. In all, the sample holds around 30,000 clones, and about 80% of those were seen once. The top ten constitute 3% to 4% of the sample.

The clonotype originates from a man between 70 and 80 years old with urothelial cancer. The sequences come from PBMCs, collected around atezolizumab (anti-PD-L1) treatment. The receptor chain draws on TRBV27 and TRBJ1-6; tentative D gene TRBD1, with 6 bases matching. The CDR3 region reads CASRQGRNSPLHF. DNA sequence: TGTGCCAGCAGGCAGGGGCGGAATTCACCCCTCCACTTT.